Listed below are T cell receptor beta chains from one sample, sequenced in a study of early T cells in non-severe SARS-CoV-2 infection. Each CDR3 protein gets one entry after TCRdb re-called the 5' RACE reads with MiXCR. The repertoire holds roughly 100,000 distinct CDR3 sequences, 13% seen once, with approximately 6.4% in the top ten. Sequencing was performed on whole blood. Receptor source: an adult who was a healthcare worker with PCR-confirmed SARS-CoV-2 infection or an uninfected control (not recorded which). Each CDR3 is given with its conserved first and last residue. D genes are given only for firm matches. Size tells how often a clone was seen (once, few, many) or the class of an expanded clone, and some rows leave it out.

>-|few|13|TRBV6-1|TRBJ2-3
CASCDTYTDTQYF
TGTGCCAGCTGCGACACCTACACAGATACGCAGTATTTT
>-|-|19|TRBV28|TRBJ2-5
CASSFYPSVDRPGEETQYF
TGTGCCAGCAGTTTCTATCCTTCAGTGGACAGGCCGGGGGAGGAGACCCAGTACTTC
>-|-|15|TRBV6-2/TRBV6-3|TRBJ1-1
CASSSGSRVVTEAFF
TGTGCCAGCAGTTCGGGCAGTAGGGTAGTAACTGAAGCTTTCTTT
>TRBD1|many|15|TRBV9|TRBJ1-2
CASSVQGGANYGYTF
TGTGCCAGCAGCGTTCAGGGGGGAGCTAACTATGGCTACACCTTC
>-|-|14|TRBV9|TRBJ2-1
CASSGRDNYNEQFF
TGTGCCAGCAGCGGCCGGGACAATTACAATGAGCAGTTCTTC
>TRBD1|many|14|TRBV28|TRBJ1-6
CASSLNRGPSPLHF
TGTGCCAGCAGTTTAAACAGGGGGCCATCACCCCTCCACTTT
>-|-|15|TRBV20-1|TRBJ2-1
CSARSFLSSYNEQFF
TGCAGTGCTAGAAGTTTCCTTAGCTCCTACAATGAGCAGTTCTTC
>TRBD2|-|14|TRBV12-3/TRBV12-4|TRBJ2-1
CASSLGGRRNEQFF
TGTGCCAGCAGTTTGGGCGGGAGAAGGAATGAGCAGTTCTTC
>-|-|12|TRBV7-9|TRBJ1-5
CASSFLRQPQHF
TGTGCCAGCAGCTTTCTCCGGCAGCCCCAGCATTTT
>-|-|15|TRBV7-6|TRBJ2-5
CASSFSAGPLETQYF
TGTGCCAGCAGCTTTAGTGCGGGGCCCCTAGAGACCCAGTACTTC
>-|-|14|TRBV7-9|TRBJ1-1
CASSQQGGNTEAFF
TGTGCCAGCAGCCAACAGGGAGGTAACACTGAAGCTTTCTTT
>TRBD2|many|14|TRBV20-1|TRBJ2-1
CSAGGGSSYNEQFF
TGCAGTGCTGGGGGAGGGAGCTCCTACAATGAGCAGTTCTTC
>-|few|16|TRBV25-1|TRBJ1-3
CASGGPSDPSGNTIYF
TGTGCCAGCGGGGGGCCCTCCGACCCGTCTGGAAACACCATATATTTT
>TRBD2|few|15|TRBV12-5|TRBJ2-3
CASGLSSGQADTQYF
TGTGCTAGTGGTCTATCTAGCGGGCAAGCAGATACGCAGTATTTT
>TRBD2|many|15|TRBV20-1|TRBJ2-3
CSAPSSGPREDTQYF
TGCAGTGCTCCCTCTAGCGGGCCGAGGGAAGATACGCAGTATTTT
>-|many|13|TRBV7-8|TRBJ1-1
CASSRDPPLEAFF
TGTGCCAGCAGCCGGGATCCTCCCCTTGAAGCTTTCTTT
>TRBD1|-|19|TRBV7-6|TRBJ2-5
CASSAQTGQGAFDQETQYF
TGTGCCAGCAGCGCACAGACGGGACAGGGGGCTTTTGACCAAGAGACCCAGTACTTC
>-|few|17|TRBV5-1|TRBJ2-1
CASSLGISGSSYNEQFF
TGCGCCAGCAGCTTGGGTATTAGCGGAAGCTCCTACAATGAGCAGTTCTTC
>-|few|13|TRBV29-1|TRBJ1-1
CSVGQVLNTEAFF
TGCAGCGTTGGACAAGTCTTAAACACTGAAGCTTTCTTT
>-|many|15|TRBV5-6|TRBJ2-1
CASSSGRSSYNEQFF
TGTGCCAGCAGCTCGGGACGCAGCTCCTACAATGAGCAGTTCTTC
>-|few|11|TRBV11-2|TRBJ2-7
CASSLVSSQYF
TGTGCCAGCAGCTTAGTCTCCTCCCAGTACTTC
>-|many|14|TRBV10-3|TRBJ1-5
CAISDLREGQPQHF
TGTGCCATCAGTGATTTAAGGGAGGGCCAGCCCCAGCATTTT
>-|many|13|TRBV19|TRBJ2-2
CASSIARTGELFF
TGTGCCAGTAGTATAGCCCGCACCGGGGAGCTGTTTTTT
>-|few|15|TRBV20-1|TRBJ2-3
CSASRRDVSRDTQYF
TGCAGTGCTTCCCGCCGGGACGTGTCCAGAGATACGCAGTATTTT
>-|-|14|TRBV5-1|TRBJ1-6
CASSWDVINSPLHF
TGCGCCAGCAGCTGGGACGTGATTAATTCACCCCTCCACTTT
>-|many|14|TRBV7-6|TRBJ2-1
CASSFSRTVNEQFF
TGTGCCAGCAGCTTCTCGCGGACGGTGAATGAGCAGTTCTTC
>-|-|16|TRBV2|TRBJ2-7
CASSSKIGAIGYEQYF
TGTGCCAGCAGTTCGAAAATCGGGGCAATCGGGTACGAGCAGTACTTC
>TRBD2|-|15|TRBV5-1|TRBJ2-5
CASSPQLAGQETQYF
TGCGCCAGCAGCCCGCAACTAGCGGGTCAAGAGACCCAGTACTTC
>TRBD2|many|14|TRBV7-9|TRBJ2-7
CASSMSGSGYEQYF
TGTGCCAGCAGCATGAGCGGGAGTGGGTACGAGCAGTACTTC
>TRBD2|many|15|TRBV6-5|TRBJ2-1
CASSYSGLAVVEQFF
TGTGCCAGCAGTTACTCAGGACTAGCGGTTGTTGAGCAGTTCTTC
>-|many|13|TRBV6-1|TRBJ1-1
CASSYPGNTEAFF
TGTGCCAGCAGTTACCCAGGGAACACTGAAGCTTTCTTT
>-|few|15|TRBV28|TRBJ2-7
CASSLYHPKVGEQYF
TGTGCCAGCAGTTTATATCACCCTAAGGTGGGGGAGCAGTACTTC
>TRBD1|few|13|TRBV20-1|TRBJ2-7
CSASTEQGWEQYF
TGCAGTGCTAGTACAGAACAGGGGTGGGAGCAGTACTTC
>-|many|12|TRBV28|TRBJ2-1
CASLRVGNEQFF
TGTGCCAGCCTACGGGTAGGGAATGAGCAGTTCTTC
>-|many|14|TRBV18|TRBJ1-1
CASSPHRQNTEAFF
TGTGCCAGCTCACCACACCGACAGAACACTGAAGCTTTCTTT
>-|many|12|TRBV29-1|TRBJ1-1
CSVEEGHTEAFF
TGCAGCGTTGAGGAGGGCCACACTGAAGCTTTCTTT
>-|few|13|TRBV28|TRBJ2-7
CASRTTASYEQYF
TGTGCCAGCAGAACGACGGCTTCCTACGAGCAGTACTTC
>-|few|14|TRBV9|TRBJ2-3
CASSVGGAADTQYF
TGTGCCAGCAGCGTGGGGGGCGCGGCAGATACGCAGTATTTT
>-|-|14|TRBV6-5|TRBJ1-2
CASSYSPGVVSYTF
TGTGCCAGCAGTTACAGCCCCGGGGTTGTTTCGTACACCTTC
>TRBD1|-|13|TRBV12-3/TRBV12-4|TRBJ1-5
CASGKTGDQPQHF
TGTGCCAGCGGTAAAACAGGGGATCAGCCCCAGCATTTT
>-|many|14|TRBV12-3/TRBV12-4|TRBJ1-5
CASSLGRGRLPQHF
TGTGCCAGCAGTTTAGGGCGAGGTCGTCTGCCCCAGCATTTT
>-|-|14|TRBV9|TRBJ2-3
CASSATQSRDTQYF
TGTGCCAGCAGCGCAACTCAAAGCCGAGATACGCAGTATTTT
>-|once|13|TRBV12-3/TRBV12-4|TRBJ1-6
CASSPTNNSPLHF
TGTGCCAGCAGTCCAACGAATAATTCACCCCTCCACTTT
>TRBD1|few|16|TRBV27|TRBJ2-1
CASTRIAGQERLLQFF
TGTGCCAGCACGAGAATTGCCGGACAGGAGAGACTGTTGCAGTTCTTC
>-|few|16|TRBV19|TRBJ1-4
CASSIVTQSTNEKLFF
TGTGCCAGTAGTATTGTCACGCAGTCAACTAATGAAAAACTGTTTTTT
>-|many|14|TRBV3-1|TRBJ2-5
CASSLGRFQETQYF
TGTGCCAGCAGCCTAGGTAGATTTCAAGAGACCCAGTACTTC